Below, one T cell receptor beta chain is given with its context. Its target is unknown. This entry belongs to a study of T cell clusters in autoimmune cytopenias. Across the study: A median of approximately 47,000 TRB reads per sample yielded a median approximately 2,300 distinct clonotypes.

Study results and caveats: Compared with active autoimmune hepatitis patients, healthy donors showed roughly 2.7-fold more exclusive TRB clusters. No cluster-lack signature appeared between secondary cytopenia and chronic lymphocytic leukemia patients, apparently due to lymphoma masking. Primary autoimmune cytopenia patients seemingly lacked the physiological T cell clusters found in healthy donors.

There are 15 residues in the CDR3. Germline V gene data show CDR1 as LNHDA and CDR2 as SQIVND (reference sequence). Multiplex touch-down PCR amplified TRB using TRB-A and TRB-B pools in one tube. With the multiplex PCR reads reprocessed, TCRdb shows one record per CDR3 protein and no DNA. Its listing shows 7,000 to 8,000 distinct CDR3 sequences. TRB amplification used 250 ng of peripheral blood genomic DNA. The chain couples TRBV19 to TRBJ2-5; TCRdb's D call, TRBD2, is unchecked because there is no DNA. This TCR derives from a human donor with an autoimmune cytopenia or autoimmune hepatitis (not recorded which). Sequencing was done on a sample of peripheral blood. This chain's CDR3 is CASSFLAGGEETQYF.